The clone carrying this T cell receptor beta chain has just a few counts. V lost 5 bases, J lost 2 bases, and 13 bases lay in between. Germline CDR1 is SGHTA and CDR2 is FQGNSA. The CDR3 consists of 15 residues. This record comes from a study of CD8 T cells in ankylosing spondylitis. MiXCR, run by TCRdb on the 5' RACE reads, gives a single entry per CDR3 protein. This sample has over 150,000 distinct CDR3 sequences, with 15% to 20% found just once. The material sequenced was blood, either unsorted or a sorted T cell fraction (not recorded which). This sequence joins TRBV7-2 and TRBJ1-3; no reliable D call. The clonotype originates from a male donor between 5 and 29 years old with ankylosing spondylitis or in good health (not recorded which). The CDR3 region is CASSRSPDAGNTIYF. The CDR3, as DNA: TGTGCCAGCAGCAGGAGCCCGGACGCTGGAAACACCATATATTTT.